Below, 31 T cell receptor beta chains from the same sample are listed, as sequenced in a study of cytomegalovirus exposure and HLA in healthy donors. A multiplex PCR was run with 60 Vbeta primers and 13 Jbeta primers. Data came from immunoSEQ multiplex PCR; TCRdb stores just in-frame clones and leaves some out. The table records 200,000 to 250,000 clones, about 80% of them present only once. The specimen was PBMCs. Receptor source: a woman in her sixties or seventies in good health and CMV-seropositive.

This clone was detected once. The chain combines TRBV4-2 with TRBJ1-2; 8 bases line up with TRBD1. V trimming: 0 bases; J trimming: 0 bases; junction bases outside the gene matches: 3. Germline CDR1 and CDR2: LGHNA and YNFKEQ. The CDR3 runs to 16 residues. The CDR3: CASSQEDRAANYGYTF. CDR3 bases: TGTGCCAGCAGCCAAGAGGACAGGGCCGCTAACTATGGCTACACCTTC.

The chain uses TRBV18 and TRBJ2-3, with D maybe TRBD2 (6 bases). Trimming took 0 bases from V and 2 from J, leaving 12 bases between them. Germline V gene lookup returns CDR1 KGHSH and CDR2 LQKENI. CDR3 length: 16 amino acids. The DNA of the CDR3 is TGTGCCAGCTCACCACCCCGACTAGGGGACACAGATACGCAGTATTTT. Translating gives CASSPPRLGDTDTQYF.

About this clone: Other DNA sequences in the same sample also yield this CDR3. The chain employs TRBV30 and TRBJ1-5; D uncertain. Trimming shortened V by 2 bases and J by 1 base, and 6 bases separated the two germline ends. In germline, CDR1 is GTSNPN, CDR2 SVGIG (reference sequence). The CDR3 extends over 13 amino acids. CDR3 in DNA: TGTGCCTGGAGTAGAGGCAGCAATCAGCCCCAGCATTTT. Its translation is CAWSRGSNQPQHF.

This chain uses TRBV5-4 with TRBJ2-7, with D possibly matching TRBD2 (6 bases). V gave up 0 bases and J gave up 4 bases, with 20 bases separating them. Germline CDR1 reads SGHNT; CDR2 reads YYREEE (reference sequence). The length of the CDR3 is 17 residues. CDR3 sequence: CASSLGGAGGSIYEQYF. CDR3 in DNA: TGTGCCAGCAGCTTGGGAGGGGCCGGGGGTTCTATATACGAGCAGTACTTC.

The CDR3 sequence is CASSPHTSGDGTDTQYF. The CDR3 nucleotides are TGTGCCAGCAGCCCCCATACTAGCGGAGACGGCACAGATACGCAGTATTTT. The V call is TRBV7-6, the J call TRBJ2-3, with 8 bases aligning to TRBD2. CDR3 length equals 17 residues. V was clipped by 5 bases and J by 1 base; unmatched bases: 11. Germline V gives CDR1 SGHVS, CDR2 FNYEAQ. Full variable domain (missing parts from reference TRBV7-6 and TRBJ2-3): GAGVSQSPRYKVTKRGQDVALRCDPISGHVSLYWYRQALGQGPEFLTYFNYEAQQDKSGLPNDRFSAERPEGSISTLTIQRTEQRDSAMYRCASSPHTSGDGTDTQYFGPGTRLTVL.

CDR3 bases: TGTGCCAGCAGCCGGACTAGGTCACAAGAGACCCAGTACTTC. Translation: CASSRTRSQETQYF. V and J are TRBV7-9 and TRBJ2-5, with 7 nucleotides matching TRBD2. This CDR3 comprises 14 residues. V gave up 5 bases and J gave up 2 bases; unmatched junction bases: 5. Germline CDR1 reads SEHNR; CDR2 reads FQNEAQ (reference sequence).

This chain joins TRBV4-1 and TRBJ1-1, with D maybe TRBD1 (5 bases). CDR3 length: 13 residues. V lost 7 bases and J 1 base, leaving 10 bases between the germline ends. Looked up from germline, CDR1 is MGHRA and CDR2 is YSYEKL. CDR3 sequence reads: CASMWGENTEAFF. The CDR3 DNA reads as TGCGCCAGCATGTGGGGCGAGAACACTGAAGCTTTCTTT.

Remarks on this clone: One junction end does not reproduce the germline sequence, and a read error may be involved. The genes are TRBV7-9 and TRBJ2-5; the match to TRBD1 covers 9 bases. The CDR3 is 15 amino acids. The V gene's germline CDR1 is SEHNR and CDR2 FQNEAQ (reference sequence). This chain's CDR3 is CSSSPDRGSWETQYF. As DNA, the CDR3 is TGTTCCAGCAGCCCAGACAGGGGGTCGTGGGAGACCCAGTACTTC.

The chain uses TRBV21-1 and TRBJ2-3; the DNA was not compared with TRBD2, the D call given in the table. TRBV21-1 is assigned pseudogene status. This CDR3 is built from 16 residues. In nucleotides, the CDR3 is TGTGCCAGCAGCAAACGCCGGGGGCGGGAGACAGATACGCAGTATTTT. Its translation: CASSKRRGRETDTQYF.

The V call is TRBV7-2, the J call TRBJ2-2; 8 positions agree with TRBD2. CDR1 and CDR2 from the germline V gene are SGHTA and FQGNSA. The CDR3 length is 17 residues. V shed 2 bases, J shed 1 base, and the junction held 6 bases outside the gene matches. The CDR3 reads CASSLRPAGVNTGELFF. The DNA for the CDR3 is TGTGCCAGCAGCTTACGTCCAGCGGGGGTGAACACCGGGGAGCTGTTTTTT.

This clone was seen once. The V and J genes are TRBV28 and TRBJ2-2; D not resolved. V lost 4 bases and J 6 bases, leaving 15 bases between the germline ends. The CDR3 consists of 15 residues. Germline CDR1 and CDR2: MDHEN and SYDVKM. The CDR3 spells CASSSPHMYAGELFF. Here the CDR3 DNA reads TGTGCCAGCAGTTCCCCTCACATGTATGCCGGGGAGCTGTTTTTT.

The chain combines TRBV10-1 with TRBJ2-1; TRBD2 matches 7 bases. The CDR3 sequence is 14 residues long. V shed 0 bases and J 4 bases; nucleotides not matched to a gene: 0. Germline V gene data show CDR1 as WNHNN and CDR2 as SYGVQD (reference sequence). CDR3 in DNA: TGCGCCAGCAGTGAGTCAGCGGGGTACAATGAGCAGTTCTTC. Translating it yields CASSESAGYNEQFF.

The genes are TRBV7-9 and TRBJ2-7; possible D gene TRBD1, 6 bases. The V and J ends lost 0 bases and 7 bases respectively, with 19 bases between them. This CDR3 contains 16 residues. CDR1 is SEHNR and CDR2 is FQNEAQ in the germline V gene (reference sequence). The CDR3 nucleotides are TGTGCCAGCAGCTTAGCCGGAGGACAACGCCAGGGGGAGCAGTACTTC. Its translation is CASSLAGGQRQGEQYF.

The gene calls are TRBV5-4 and TRBJ1-4; D may be TRBD1 (6 bases). V was trimmed by 4 bases and J by 8 bases, leaving 15 bases between them. Germline V gene lookup returns CDR1 SGHNT and CDR2 YYREEE (reference sequence). The CDR3 extends over 14 amino acids. The DNA for the CDR3 is TGTGCCAGCAGCCCCGGGACATTAAAGGAAAAACTGTTTTTT. This sequence encodes CASSPGTLKEKLFF.

This chain uses TRBV9 with TRBJ2-2; possible D gene TRBD1, 5 bases. The germline gives CDR1 SGDLS, CDR2 YYNGEE. CDR3 length: 15 amino acids. Trimming took off 1 base at V and 5 bases at J, with 12 bases between the two ends. CDR3 sequence (DNA): TGTGCCAGCAGCGTATGGGCAGGGCGAACCGGGGAGCTGTTTTTT. It translates to CASSVWAGRTGELFF.

In DNA, the CDR3 is TGTGCCAGCAGTTGGAAACCGGGACAGGGATACAATGAGCAGTTCTTC. This sequence encodes CASSWKPGQGYNEQFF. The chain uses TRBV27 and TRBJ2-1, with 9 bases identical to TRBD1. The V and J ends lost 4 bases and 4 bases, in that order; junction bases with no gene match: 8. Germline-derived CDR1 and CDR2 are MNHEY and SMNVEV (reference sequence). The CDR3 consists of 16 residues.

This clone came up a few times. This chain uses TRBV6-1 with TRBJ2-7; 9 nucleotides agree with TRBD1. J gave up 4 bases and V 6 bases, and 7 bases lay outside the gene matches. Germline CDR1 reads MNHNS; CDR2 reads SASEGT. The CDR3 is made up of 14 amino acids. The CDR3 nucleotides are TGTGCCAGCAGCCCCGGGACAGGGTTGTACGAGCAGTACTTC. This encodes CASSPGTGLYEQYF.

This clone was found a few times. J is TRBJ1-1 and V is TRBV7-6, with no clear D. Per germline, CDR1 SGHVS and CDR2 FNYEAQ. The CDR3 sequence is 13 residues long. Trimming took 0 bases from V and 6 from J, leaving 8 bases between them. CDR3: CASSLALTAEAFF. CDR3 nucleotide sequence: TGTGCCAGCAGCTTAGCGTTAACGGCTGAAGCTTTCTTT.

CDR3 in DNA: TGTGCCAGCAGTTACTCATGGGGCGGAGGAAACACCATATATTTT. Protein: CASSYSWGGGNTIYF. The chain is built from TRBV6-5 and TRBJ1-3, with D possibly TRBD1 on 5 matching bases. The germline gives CDR1 MNHEY, CDR2 SVGAGI. The CDR3 loop spans 15 amino acids. V gave up 0 bases and J gave up 4 bases, with 10 bases separating them.

The chain has TRBV7-9 and TRBJ1-1; no definite D call. V lost 3 bases and J 4 bases, leaving 12 bases between the germline ends. Germline assignment: CDR1 SEHNR and CDR2 FQNEAQ (reference sequence). The CDR3 runs 14 residues. The CDR3 coding sequence is TGTGCCAGCAGCTTGGCGGAGGGTTTCACTGAAGCTTTCTTT. It translates to CASSLAEGFTEAFF.

This chain links TRBV9 with TRBJ2-5, with 13 bases that match TRBD2. Germline CDR1 is SGDLS and CDR2 is YYNGEE. The CDR3 runs to 17 residues. The V gene end was trimmed by 0 bases and the J gene end by 4 bases; junction bases not matched to a gene: 6. CDR3: CASSVGTSGSGVETQYF. CDR3 sequence (DNA): TGTGCCAGCAGCGTAGGGACTAGCGGGAGTGGAGTAGAGACCCAGTACTTC.

The chain recombines TRBV11-2 with TRBJ2-1, with D possibly matching TRBD1 (6 bases). The CDR3 is 16 residues long. Germline V gene lookup returns CDR1 SGHAT and CDR2 FQNNGV. Between the trimmed V and J ends, which lost 5 bases and 6 bases, there was a span of 20 bases. The chain's CDR3 is CASSKRWVTGINEQFF. DNA of the CDR3: TGTGCCAGCAGCAAAAGATGGGTGACAGGCATCAATGAGCAGTTCTTC.

The chain carries TRBV5-1 and TRBJ2-5, with D tentatively TRBD2 (5 bases). Germline CDR1 SGHRS, CDR2 YFSETQ. With 2 bases removed from V and 3 bases from J, the gap between germline ends came to 14 bases. The CDR3 length is 15 residues. CDR3 DNA sequence: TGCGCCAGCAGCTTAGCGCCGGGAACAAAAGAGACCCAGTACTTC. This codes for CASSLAPGTKETQYF. The full variable domain, completed using reference TRBV5-1 and TRBJ2-5, is KAGVTQTPRYLIKTRGQQVTLSCSPISGHRSVSWYQQTPGQGLQFLFEYFSETQRNKGNFPGRFSGRQFSNSRSEMNVSTLELGDSALYLCASSLAPGTKETQYFGPGTRLLVL.

This clone was seen only a few times. This sample also contains other DNA sequences that code for the same CDR3. The chain is built from TRBV29-1 and TRBJ2-5; no reliable D call. Trimming stripped 5 bases from V and 3 bases from J, with 4 bases between. Germline V gives CDR1 SQVTM, CDR2 ANQGSEA. CDR3 length: 10 residues. The CDR3 loop reads CSVFKETQYF. The CDR3 region has the DNA TGCAGCGTTTTCAAAGAGACCCAGTACTTC.

The CDR3 here is CASSGDSTYEQYF. CDR3 DNA: TGTGCCAGCAGCGGGGACAGTACCTACGAGCAGTACTTC. The gene calls are TRBV2 and TRBJ2-7; 7 bases map to TRBD1. The V gene end was trimmed by 6 bases and the J gene end by 2 bases; junction bases not matched to a gene: 4. Germline CDR1 SNHLY, CDR2 FYNNEI. This CDR3 spans 13 amino acids. Variable domain in full (rest from reference TRBV2 and TRBJ2-7): EPEVTQTPSHQVTQMGQEVILRCVPISNHLYFYWYRQILGQKVEFLVSFYNNEISEKSEIFDDQFSVERPDGSNFTLKIRSTKLEDSAMYFCASSGDSTYEQYFGPGTRLTVT.

The J gene is TRBJ2-3, the V gene TRBV5-1, with TRBD2 matching 9 bases. The CDR3 contains 13 residues. Germline CDR1 reads SGHRS; CDR2 reads YFSETQ. J lost 5 bases, V lost 6 bases, and 4 bases had no gene match. The CDR3 DNA reads as TGCGCCAGCAATAGCGGGGGAGAAGATACGCAGTATTTT. Translating it yields CASNSGGEDTQYF.

In its sample, this clone was seen a few times. The chain carries TRBV11-3 and TRBJ2-2; 9 bases match TRBD1. J lost 4 bases, V lost 0 bases, and 0 bases had no gene match. Germline V lookup: CDR1 SGHNT, CDR2 YENEEA. The CDR3 has 15 amino acids. In nucleotides, the CDR3 is TGTGCCAGCAGCTTAGAGGACAGGGGCACCGGGGAGCTGTTTTTT. Translating gives CASSLEDRGTGELFF.

The DNA of the CDR3 is TGTGCCAGCTCACCAGGGGAGGGGGCCTACGAGCAGTACTTC. Translated: CASSPGEGAYEQYF. V usage is TRBV18 and J usage is TRBJ2-7, with D possibly matching TRBD2 (7 bases). CDR1 and CDR2 from the germline V gene are KGHSH and LQKENI. The CDR3 spans 14 residues. The V gene lost 2 bases and the J gene lost 2 bases, with 10 bases spanning the gap.

This clone was seen just once. In DNA form, the CDR3 reads TGTGCCAGCAGCTTAAATAGCGGGAGCTACAATGAGCAGTTCTTC. Translation gives CASSLNSGSYNEQFF. The J gene is TRBJ2-1, the V gene TRBV7-2, with 9 bases that match TRBD2. Germline assignment: CDR1 SGHTA and CDR2 FQGNSA. The trim removed 2 bases at V and 3 bases at J, leaving 2 bases unmatched. The CDR3 is 15 amino acids.

The gene calls are TRBV5-1 and TRBJ2-7; 9 bases align to TRBD2. The CDR3 is 14 amino acids. J was trimmed by 2 bases and V by 0 bases; bases with no gene match: 0. Germline V gene data show CDR1 as SGHRS and CDR2 as YFSETQ. The CDR3 is CASSLVAGAYEQYF. DNA for the CDR3: TGCGCCAGCAGCTTGGTAGCGGGGGCCTACGAGCAGTACTTC.

The chain carries TRBV7-9 and TRBJ2-3; 13 positions agree with TRBD2. V trimming: 9 bases; J trimming: 2 bases; junction bases outside the gene matches: 5. Germline assignment: CDR1 SEHNR and CDR2 FQNEAQ (reference sequence). The CDR3 totals 15 residues. CDR3 in amino acids: CASRGLAGLTDTQYF. The CDR3 bases are TGTGCCAGTCGGGGACTAGCGGGACTCACAGATACGCAGTATTTT.